Here is one T cell receptor beta chain with its context. This CDR3 has 14 residues. Trimming took 5 bases from V and 7 from J, leaving 17 bases between them. Looked up from germline, CDR1 is LGHNA and CDR2 is YSLEER. The source of the sample is a study of TIL therapy for anti-PD-1-resistant metastatic lung cancer. Whole-study context: Median tumor PD-L1 proportion score was 5.5% to 6.5%. Median tumor mutation burden was more than 1.4 mutations per megabase.

Time point denoted: pre-treatment sample, taken before nivolumab and TIL therapy. This was the immunoSEQ v3 assay. The assay was immunoSEQ multiplex PCR, and TCRdb's table has in-frame clones only and misses some. The sample carries 21,000 or so clones, about four fifths recorded once. The chain is built from TRBV4-3 and TRBJ1-1; D might be TRBD1 (5 bases). The clonotype comes from a person aged 25 to 80 with non-small cell lung cancer. Specimen: blood, collected at baseline. This CDR3 is CASSVQGTRDEAFF. As DNA, the CDR3 is TGCGCCAGCAGCGTACAAGGGACGAGGGATGAAGCTTTCTTT.